These 27 T cell receptor beta chains share one sample of origin, sequenced in a study of low-dose radiotherapy and immunotherapy resistance in tumors. Primers targeting TRAV and TRBV primed first-strand cDNA, covering alpha and beta chains. Both a constant-region primer and a V-primer adapter served to amplify TCRs across roughly 21 PCR cycles. Each CDR3 protein gets one entry after TCRdb re-called the reads with MiXCR. The sample consists of under 90,000 distinct CDR3 sequences, 15% to 20% of them appearing once. Time point noted: before trial treatment. The starting material was PBMCs, obtained before treatment. The receptors were sampled from a male donor with prostate cancer.

This clonotype has a count of ten or more. The chain has TRBV20-1 and TRBJ2-1; 7 bases fit TRBD2. The CDR3 covers 17 residues. V was clipped by 6 bases and J by 0 bases; unmatched bases: 14. From germline, CDR1 is DFQATT and CDR2 SNEGSKA (reference sequence). CDR3 loop: CSAGGIGGETSYNEQFF. The CDR3 DNA is TGCAGTGCCGGGGGGATTGGCGGAGAAACCTCCTACAATGAGCAGTTCTTC.

On this clonotype: A read error likely explains this, since a far larger clone differs by one base. J is TRBJ2-3 and V is TRBV6-8, with 8 bases matching TRBD1. Germline V gene sequence: CDR1 MNHGY, CDR2 SAAAGT. This CDR3 spans 17 amino acids. The CDR3 DNA reads as TGTGCCAGCAGTTCGGGCGCGAGGACAGGGCTGACAGATGCGCAGTATTTT. This gives the protein CASSSGARTGLTDAQYF.

In its sample, this clonotype was seen many times. The chain recombines TRBV6-2 or TRBV6-3 with TRBJ1-2; D gene uncertain. The length of the CDR3 is 12 residues. The V gene's germline CDR1 is MNHEY and CDR2 SVGEGT. Trimming removed 2 bases from V and 5 bases from J, with 6 bases in between. The CDR3 reads CASSYGGYGYTF. The CDR3 region has the DNA TGTGCCAGCAGTTACGGAGGGTATGGCTACACCTTC.

The CDR3 loop is CASSIYSGNSPPPLHF. The DNA for the CDR3 is TGTGCCAGTAGTATCTACTCGGGTAATTCACCCCCCCCCCTCCACTTT. V gene TRBV19 combines with J gene TRBJ1-6, with D unresolved. The CDR3 totals 16 residues. The V gene's germline CDR1 is LNHDA and CDR2 SQIVND (reference sequence). Deletions cut 3 bases from V and 13 bases from J, with 22 bases between.

This clonotype was observed at least ten times. The gene calls are TRBV7-8 and TRBJ2-7; 7 nucleotides line up with TRBD1. Germline V lookup: CDR1 SGHVS, CDR2 FQNEAQ. The CDR3 runs to 17 residues. V was pared by 1 base and J by 4 bases, with 13 bases of the junction left unmatched. CDR3 region: CASSLGARAGGKYEQYF. CDR3 bases: TGTGCCAGCAGCTTAGGAGCGCGGGCAGGGGGAAAGTACGAGCAGTACTTC.

This clonotype has more than one count but fewer than ten. This chain joins TRBV7-2 and TRBJ1-5, with D perhaps matching TRBD1 (5 bases). The CDR3 runs to 14 residues. Germline CDR1 reads SGHTA; CDR2 reads FQGNSA. The germline V and J ends were trimmed by 1 base and 3 bases, with 7 bases remaining between them. The DNA for the CDR3 is TGTGCCAGCAGCTTAGTGGGGGACAATCAGCCCCAGCATTTT. Translated: CASSLVGDNQPQHF.

The table lists this clonotype with many counts. J is TRBJ2-5 and V is TRBV14; tentatively, D is TRBD1 (8 bases). The CDR3 covers 15 residues. Trimming removed 6 bases from V and 2 bases from J, with 16 bases in between. Germline CDR1 is SGHDN and CDR2 is FVKESK. The DNA of the CDR3 is TGTGCCAGCAGTCGGACAGGGCGGGAGCAAGAGACCCAGTACTTC. Its protein is CASSRTGREQETQYF. The complete variable domain, with remaining parts taken from reference TRBV14 and TRBJ2-5, reads EAGVTQFPSHSVIEKGQTVTLRCDPISGHDNLYWYRRVMGKEIKFLLHFVKESKQDESGMPNNRFLAERTGGTYSTLKVQPAELEDSGVYFCASSRTGREQETQYFGPGTRLLVL.

This clonotype has at least ten counts. The genes are TRBV4-1 and TRBJ1-5; no definite D call. The CDR3 loop spans 16 amino acids. Germline loops: CDR1 MGHRA, CDR2 YSYEKL. The V gene lost 1 base and the J gene lost 4 bases, with 14 bases spanning the gap. The CDR3 DNA sequence: TGCGCCAGCAGCCAAGGGGGTTTGCAGGCGAATCAGCCCCAGCATTTT. As protein: CASSQGGLQANQPQHF.

This chain links TRBV5-4 with TRBJ2-7; D is tentatively TRBD1 or TRBD2 (5 bases each). The ends were cut back, 4 bases at V and 3 bases at J, with 14 bases in the middle. The CDR3 has 14 residues. Germline CDR1 reads SGHNT; CDR2 reads YYREEE (reference sequence). CDR3 residues: CASSVRDGHYEQYF. As DNA, the CDR3 is TGTGCCAGCAGCGTCCGGGACGGGCACTACGAGCAGTACTTC.

This clonotype was picked up many times. This chain connects TRBV27 to TRBJ2-1; 8 bases fit TRBD1. With 5 bases clipped from V and 3 bases from J, the junction kept 0 bases outside the gene matches. This CDR3 is 13 amino acids long. CDR1 and CDR2 from the germline V gene are MNHEY and SMNVEV (reference sequence). The CDR3 loop reads CASSTGGYNEQFF. Here the CDR3 DNA reads TGTGCCAGCAGTACAGGGGGCTACAATGAGCAGTTCTTC.

The rearrangement links TRBV5-1 to TRBJ2-2, with D maybe TRBD1 (6 bases). Germline V gene lookup returns CDR1 SGHRS and CDR2 YFSETQ. The CDR3 loop spans 16 amino acids. Trimming took 4 bases from V and 1 from J, leaving 14 bases between them. As DNA, the CDR3 is TGCGCCAGCAGCCCCCACAGGGTTCGGAACACCGGGGAGCTGTTTTTT. Its protein product is CASSPHRVRNTGELFF.

In the case of this clonotype: With only one base between it and a far larger clone, this is likely a read error. V usage is TRBV10-2 and J usage is TRBJ2-1; D gene unclear. This CDR3 is 18 amino acids long. The germline V gene encodes CDR1 WSHSY and CDR2 SAAADI. CDR3 residues: CASSHSPATETFYSEQFF. The CDR3 DNA follows: TGTGCCAGCAGTCACTCACCCGCGACGGAGACCTTCTACAGTGAGCAGTTCTTC.

This clonotype came up many times. V is TRBV7-2 and J is TRBJ2-7; 8 bases agree with TRBD2. The germline V gene has CDR1 SGHTA and CDR2 FQGNSA. This CDR3 comprises 15 residues. V shed 1 base, J shed 4 bases, and the junction held 6 bases outside the gene matches. The CDR3 protein is CASSLVTGGLYEQYF. Here the CDR3 DNA reads TGTGCCAGCAGCTTAGTTACGGGGGGGCTGTACGAGCAGTACTTC. Complete variable domain (other parts from reference TRBV7-2 and TRBJ2-7): GAGVSQSPSNKVTEKGKDVELRCDPISGHTALYWYRQSLGQGLEFLIYFQGNSAPDKSGLPSDRFSAERTGGSVSTLTIQRTQQEDSAVYLCASSLVTGGLYEQYFGPGTRLTVT.

This clonotype was seen only a few times. This chain joins TRBV5-1 and TRBJ1-6; the D is unclear. This CDR3 is built from 13 residues. Germline CDR1 reads SGHRS; CDR2 reads YFSETQ. V shed 1 base and J shed 9 bases, with 8 bases lying between them. CDR3 nucleotide sequence: TGCGCCAGCAGCTTGACGTGGTTTTCACCCCTCCACTTT. Translated: CASSLTWFSPLHF.

About this clonotype: A far bigger clonotype differs at one base, so this is likely a read error. The conserved phenylalanine or tryptophan normally closing the CDR3 is absent here, so this likely arose from a read error. The chain recombines TRBV5-3 with TRBJ1-5, with D uncertain. TRBV5-3 is sorted into the ORF group, with uncertain function. CDR3 length: 15 amino acids. The V end was cut by 8 bases, the J end by 0 bases, with 15 bases between. CDR3 amino acids: CASSGGPGSNQPQHI. The CDR3 region has the DNA TGTGCCAGCAGCGGAGGACCGGGTAGCAATCAGCCCCAGCATATT.

This clonotype was observed at least ten times. The chain uses TRBV12-3 or TRBV12-4 and TRBJ2-1; 9 bases align to TRBD1. CDR3 length: 11 residues. V lost 6 bases to trimming and J lost 10 bases; unmatched junction nucleotides: 1. As DNA, the CDR3 is TGTGCCAGCAGGGACAGGGGCGAGCAGTTCTTC. Translated, it gives CASRDRGEQFF.

The sample holds many counts of this clonotype. V gene TRBV30 combines with J gene TRBJ1-6; TRBD1 is a possible D gene (5 bases). The germline V gene encodes CDR1 GTSNPN and CDR2 SVGIG (reference sequence). This CDR3 contains 14 residues. Trimming removed 5 bases from V and 7 bases from J, with 15 bases in between. CDR3: CAWGGDGVNSPLHF. CDR3 nucleotide sequence: TGTGCCTGGGGAGGGGACGGAGTCAATTCACCCCTCCACTTT.

The chain joins TRBV3-1 to TRBJ2-1, with TRBD2 matching over 8 bases. This CDR3 comprises 12 residues. Unmatched junction bases numbered 6, after V lost 8 bases and J lost 9 bases. Germline V gene sequence: CDR1 LGHDT, CDR2 YNNKEL (reference sequence). DNA for the CDR3: TGTGCCAGCGAAAAGCGGGGGAGTGAGCAGTTCTTC. It is translated as CASEKRGSEQFF.

This clonotype showed up just a few times. This chain joins TRBV4-1 and TRBJ2-7, with TRBD2 identical over 9 bases. The germline V gene encodes CDR1 MGHRA and CDR2 YSYEKL. The trim removed 6 bases at V and 2 bases at J, leaving 8 bases unmatched. CDR3 length: 15 residues. CDR3 amino acids: CASRTLAGTPYEQYF. The DNA of the CDR3 is TGCGCCAGCAGGACCCTAGCGGGGACACCCTACGAGCAGTACTTC.

This clonotype was counted ten times or more. V is TRBV10-3 and J is TRBJ1-5; 7 bases match TRBD1. Germline CDR1 ENHRY, CDR2 SYGVKD. This CDR3 spans 19 amino acids. J gave up 0 bases and V 2 bases, and 13 bases lay outside the gene matches. In DNA, the CDR3 is TGTGCCATCAGTGAGAGGGGAGGGGGAACAGGGGCTAGCAATCAGCCCCAGCATTTT. This gives the protein CAISERGGGTGASNQPQHF.

This clonotype has at least ten counts. This rearrangement joins TRBV7-8 to TRBJ2-2; 7 bases map to TRBD2. V shed 7 bases, J shed 1 base, and the junction held 12 bases outside the gene matches. Germline-derived CDR1 and CDR2 are SGHVS and FQNEAQ. There are 17 residues in the CDR3. CDR3 protein: CASIPFGGGRNTGELFF. The CDR3 DNA reads TGTGCCAGCATCCCCTTCGGCGGGGGAAGGAACACCGGGGAGCTGTTTTTT. The variable domain in full, completed from reference TRBV7-8 and TRBJ2-2, reads GAGVSQSPRYKVAKRGQDVALRCDPISGHVSLFWYQQALGQGPEFLTYFQNEAQLDKSGLPSDRFFAERPEGSVSTLKIQRTQQEDSAVYLCASIPFGGGRNTGELFFGEGSRLTVL.

There are many counts of this clonotype. This chain joins TRBV2 and TRBJ2-2; 7 bases are shared with TRBD1. The CDR3 has 15 amino acids. With 5 bases clipped from V and 6 bases from J, the junction kept 9 bases outside the gene matches. CDR1 and CDR2 from the germline V gene are SNHLY and FYNNEI. CDR3 sequence: CASSYSRGRPGELFF. CDR3 coding DNA: TGTGCCAGCAGTTACAGCAGGGGGAGACCCGGGGAGCTGTTTTTT.

Of note for this clonotype: A far more abundant clone sits one base away, making this likely a read error. This chain uses TRBV5-3 with TRBJ2-3; TRBD2 matches at 7 bases. TRBV5-3 is designated an ORF whose function remains uncertain. The CDR3 sequence is 15 residues long. CDR3 in amino acids: CASSLNRLAGDMQYF. CDR3 nucleotides: TGTGCCAGCAGCCTCAATCGACTAGCCGGAGATATGCAGTATTTT.

Of note for this clonotype: A read error is the likely source, as a far larger clone sits one nucleotide away. This chain links TRBV5-3 with TRBJ2-3; perhaps TRBD2 as D (5 bases). TRBV5-3 is an ORF; its function is uncertain. This CDR3 contains 14 residues. V was shortened by 8 bases and J by 1 base, with 14 bases between the two germline ends. CDR3 in amino acids: CASSPPRGTDTQYF. Written as DNA, the CDR3 is TGTGCCAGCAGCCCCCCGAGGGGCACAGATACGCAGTATTTT.

This clonotype was counted many times. This chain links TRBV20-1 with TRBJ2-7, with 9 bases identical to TRBD2. The V and J ends lost 0 bases and 2 bases, in that order; junction bases with no gene match: 5. This CDR3 comprises 15 residues. Germline CDR1 is DFQATT and CDR2 is SNEGSKA (reference sequence). The CDR3, as DNA: TGCAGTGCTAGAGATAGGCGGGGGGGGGCCTACGAGCAGTACTTC. Its protein is CSARDRRGGAYEQYF.

The sample holds many counts of this clonotype. The rearrangement links TRBV25-1 to TRBJ1-5; D call uncertain. The CDR3 sequence is 12 residues long. Germline V gives CDR1 MGHDK, CDR2 SYGVNS. The V end was cut by 3 bases, the J end by 5 bases, with 5 bases between. CDR3 nucleotide sequence: TGTGCCAGCAGTGATCGGGATCAGCCCCAGCATTTT. Residues: CASSDRDQPQHF.

In this sample, this clonotype turned up many times. The chain joins TRBV18 to TRBJ2-7; TRBD1 matches 7 bases. The CDR3 runs to 14 residues. Germline values: CDR1 KGHSH, CDR2 LQKENI. J lost 0 bases, V lost 5 bases, and 4 bases had no gene match. CDR3 in DNA: TGTGCCAGCTCAGCTACAGGGGACTCCTACGAGCAGTACTTC. It is translated as CASSATGDSYEQYF.